The clone carrying this TCR beta chain was counted a single time. The entry originates in a study of blood T cell repertoires in COVID-19. Across the whole study: Donors in the United States, Italy and Spain gave samples during acute or convalescent COVID-19.

The repertoire was sequenced with immunoSEQ multiplex PCR; TCRdb's copy has only in-frame clones and lacks some. Of 390,000 or so clones in the sample, around 87% are singletons; the top ten hold under 11%. The trim removed 3 bases at V and 2 bases at J, leaving 2 bases unmatched. Germline V gives CDR1 WNHNN, CDR2 SYGVQD (reference sequence). This CDR3 is built from 15 residues. The sample was peripheral blood. The rearrangement joins TRBV10-1 to TRBJ2-7, with 12 bases identical to TRBD2. The sequence was collected from a woman in her 30s with COVID-19, enrolled during active disease. Here the CDR3 DNA reads TGCGCCAGCAGTGACCTAGCGGGAGGGCCCTACGAGCAGTACTTC. This codes for CASSDLAGGPYEQYF.